The 14 T cell receptor beta chains reported below all come from one sample, sequenced in a study of cytomegalovirus exposure and HLA in healthy donors. The PCR had 60 Vbeta and 13 Jbeta primers. Profiled with immunoSEQ multiplex PCR; TCRdb holds only in-frame clones, not every one. The sample lists 150,000 to 200,000 clones, roughly 80% occurring once. Sequencing was performed on PBMCs. The receptors originated from a female donor in good health and CMV-seronegative.

The chain uses TRBV11-2 and TRBJ1-2; no reliable D call. The CDR3 extends over 13 amino acids. Trimming left V 0 bases short and J 8 bases short, with 10 bases between. Germline loops: CDR1 SGHAT, CDR2 FQNNGV. CDR3 in amino acids: CASSLDRSTGYTF. CDR3 DNA sequence: TGTGCCAGCAGCTTAGACAGGTCGACCGGCTACACCTTC.

In this sample, this clone turned up once. V and J are TRBV21-1 and TRBJ2-3; TRBD2, as called in the table, went unchecked against the DNA. TRBV21-1 is shown as a pseudogene. The CDR3 contains 17 residues. The CDR3 DNA reads TGTGCCAGCAGCAAAGAGGGACTAGCGGGAGACTCGGATACGCAGTATTTT. Its translation is CASSKEGLAGDSDTQYF.

This sequence joins TRBV30 and TRBJ2-7; D unresolved. In germline, CDR1 is GTSNPN, CDR2 SVGIG (reference sequence). This CDR3 contains 11 residues. The V end lost 2 bases, the J end lost 1 base, and 3 bases lay between the germline ends. The DNA of the CDR3 is TGTGCCTGGAGTCCATCCTACGAGCAGTACTTC. This sequence encodes CAWSPSYEQYF.

The chain has TRBV5-4 and TRBJ2-4; 13 nucleotides match TRBD2. CDR1 is SGHNT and CDR2 is YYREEE in the germline V gene (reference sequence). V gave up 1 base and J gave up 6 bases; unmatched junction bases: 7. The CDR3 consists of 17 residues. CDR3: CASSLRLAGGGGNIQYF. CDR3 DNA: TGTGCCAGCAGCTTGCGACTAGCGGGAGGTGGTGGAAACATTCAGTACTTC. Full variable domain (missing parts from reference TRBV5-4 and TRBJ2-4): ETGVTQSPTHLIKTRGQQVTLRCSSQSGHNTVSWYQQALGQGPQFIFQYYREEENGRGNFPPRFSGLQFPNYSSELNVNALELDDSALYLCASSLRLAGGGGNIQYFGAGTRLSVL.

V gene TRBV7-2 combines with J gene TRBJ2-5, with D perhaps TRBD1 (5 bases). Trimming cost V 5 bases and J 7 bases, with 14 bases left between them. The germline gives CDR1 SGHTA, CDR2 FQGNSA. The CDR3 consists of 13 residues. This CDR3 reads CASSIQPQGTQYF. CDR3 in DNA: TGTGCCAGCAGCATACAACCCCAGGGGACCCAGTACTTC.

V gene TRBV5-1 combines with J gene TRBJ2-1; D is perhaps TRBD2 (6 bases). Germline V gene sequence: CDR1 SGHRS, CDR2 YFSETQ. Trimming cost V 3 bases and J 10 bases, with 26 bases left between them. The CDR3 loop spans 17 amino acids. CDR3 sequence (DNA): TGCGCCAGCAGCTACCCCTTAAAGGGAGGCCCCTCGGGCGAGCAGTTCTTC. It yields the protein CASSYPLKGGPSGEQFF.

This chain joins TRBV5-1 and TRBJ2-7, with D uncertain. The V end was cut by 4 bases, the J end by 6 bases, with 11 bases between. The CDR3 sequence is 12 residues long. Germline V gene sequence: CDR1 SGHRS, CDR2 YFSETQ. In nucleotides, the CDR3 is TGCGCCAGCAGCCCGACTCCGCTCGAGCAGTACTTC. Encoded protein: CASSPTPLEQYF.

This clone was counted only a few times. This rearrangement joins TRBV7-3 to TRBJ1-5; perhaps TRBD1 as D (6 bases). Trimming shortened V by 6 bases and J by 2 bases, and 14 bases separated the two germline ends. The CDR3 extends over 15 amino acids. Germline CDR1 is SGHTA and CDR2 is FQGTGA. In DNA, the CDR3 is TGTGCCAGCAGTCTCAGGGGTTCGTGCAATCAGCCCCAGCATTTT. This encodes CASSLRGSCNQPQHF.

J is TRBJ2-1 and V is TRBV7-3, with D hard to call. V was pared by 5 bases and J by 0 bases, with 11 bases between. Germline CDR1 and CDR2: SGHTA and FQGTGA. The CDR3 is made up of 15 amino acids. The CDR3: CASSPVRSSYNEQFF. In DNA, the CDR3 is TGTGCCAGCAGCCCGGTTCGAAGCTCCTACAATGAGCAGTTCTTC.

The chain recombines TRBV5-4 with TRBJ1-2; 9 nucleotides match TRBD1. Germline V gene lookup returns CDR1 SGHNT and CDR2 YYREEE (reference sequence). J lost 5 bases, V lost 5 bases, and 7 bases had no gene match. CDR3 length: 14 amino acids. The CDR3 bases are TGTGCCAGCAGTCCACAGGGGGCAGGGTATGGCTACACCTTC. It translates to CASSPQGAGYGYTF.

CDR3 bases: TGTGCCAGCAGCACACTACCGGGACTAGCGGGGAGCACAGATACGCAGTATTTT. Its translation is CASSTLPGLAGSTDTQYF. This chain joins TRBV7-9 and TRBJ2-3, with 13 bases that match TRBD2. The CDR3 runs 18 residues. V lost 5 bases, J lost 0 bases, and 8 bases stayed unmatched. The V gene's germline CDR1 is SEHNR and CDR2 FQNEAQ (reference sequence).

The rearrangement links TRBV10-3 to TRBJ2-7, with 10 bases lining up with TRBD2. The CDR3 extends over 16 amino acids. Trimming took 0 bases from V and 6 from J; bases not matched to a gene: 8. CDR1 and CDR2 from the germline V gene are ENHRY and SYGVKD. The CDR3 region is CAISESGLAGVSEQYF. CDR3 DNA sequence: TGTGCCATCAGTGAGTCGGGGCTAGCGGGAGTATCCGAGCAGTACTTC.

The chain links TRBV19 to TRBJ1-1; no clear D gene. V lost 4 bases and J lost 5, with 11 bases in between. This CDR3 region has 13 residues. From germline, CDR1 is LNHDA and CDR2 SQIVND (reference sequence). The CDR3 here is CASSTEAGTEAFF. The CDR3 coding sequence is TGTGCCAGTAGTACCGAAGCGGGGACTGAAGCTTTCTTT.

This clone was detected once. The chain employs TRBV19 and TRBJ1-5, with a tentative D call TRBD1 (5 bases). From germline, CDR1 is LNHDA and CDR2 SQIVND (reference sequence). CDR3 length: 19 residues. The ends were cut back, 3 bases at V and 0 bases at J, with 21 bases in the middle. Here the CDR3 reads CASSIRERGLYYSNQPQHF. Here the CDR3 DNA reads TGTGCCAGTAGTATCCGGGAGCGGGGCCTTTACTATAGCAATCAGCCCCAGCATTTT. The entire variable domain, with the rest obtained from reference TRBV19 and TRBJ1-5, is as follows: DGGITQSPKYLFRKEGQNVTLSCEQNLNHDAMYWYRQDPGQGLRLIYYSQIVNDFQKGDIAEGYSVSREKKESFPLTVTSAQKNPTAFYLCASSIRERGLYYSNQPQHFGDGTRLSIL.